Shown below are 19 T cell receptor beta chains from a single sample sequenced in a study of blood T cells in healthy people across ages. Alongside a J-beta primer mix, a sample-barcoded 5' primer served in a second PCR lasting about 7 to 11 cycles. TCRdb ran MiXCR on the 5' RACE reads and lists one entry per CDR3 protein. The sample lists hundreds of thousands of distinct CDR3 sequences; roughly 50% were seen once. The source material was blood. The receptors stem from a man aged 55 to 69 in good health.

This clonotype was observed a handful of times. The chain is built from TRBV6-2 or TRBV6-3 and TRBJ2-5, with D possibly matching TRBD2 (5 bases). The germline CDR1 and CDR2 sequences are MNHEY and SVGEGT. Trimming cost V 6 bases and J 11 bases, with 16 bases left between them. This CDR3 is 12 amino acids long. Written as DNA, the CDR3 is TGTGCCAGCAGCAACGATATCCGGGAACAGTACTTC. Amino acids: CASSNDIREQYF.

Concerning this clonotype itself: This is likely a read error, given that the CDR3 carries no conserved phenylalanine or tryptophan at its end. The rearrangement links TRBV5-1 to TRBJ2-1; possibly TRBD2 for D (6 bases). Looked up from germline, CDR1 is SGHRS and CDR2 is YFSETQ. V lost 5 bases to trimming and J lost 4 bases, with 13 bases between them. CDR3 size: 14 residues. The CDR3 DNA sequence: TGCGCCAGCAGGGGGACTCCCGATTACAATGAGCAGTTCTAC. It specifies CASRGTPDYNEQFY.

The table lists this clonotype with a few counts. The chain combines TRBV10-3 with TRBJ2-7; D tentatively reads TRBD1 or TRBD2 (5 bases each). This CDR3 has 13 residues. Germline V gene lookup returns CDR1 ENHRY and CDR2 SYGVKD. Trimming removed 3 bases from V and 6 bases from J, with 12 bases in between. CDR3 residues: CAISDGVTGEQYF. In nucleotides, the CDR3 is TGTGCCATCAGTGACGGGGTAACAGGCGAGCAGTACTTC.

The chain joins TRBV12-3 or TRBV12-4 to TRBJ1-5; a weak D match, TRBD1 (5 bases). The CDR3 spans 14 residues. V dropped 5 bases and J dropped 6 bases, with 14 bases sitting between them. DNA for the CDR3: TGTGCCAGCAGTCCAAGCCAGGGAGGTCAGCCCCAGCATTTT. Its translation is CASSPSQGGQPQHF.

The chain recombines TRBV20-1 with TRBJ2-6; maybe TRBD1 (5 bases). The CDR3 covers 14 residues. The germline V gene encodes CDR1 DFQATT and CDR2 SNEGSKA (reference sequence). In DNA form, the CDR3 reads TGCGGAACCGATGGGGCGGCCGGGGCCAACGTCCTGACTTTC. Translating gives CGTDGAAGANVLTF.

This clonotype has ten or more counts. It may be a read error: a sequence one base away is much more abundant. The J gene is TRBJ2-1, the V gene TRBV3-1; the D gene is possibly TRBD2 (6 bases). CDR3 length equals 14 residues. Germline V gene sequence: CDR1 LGHDT, CDR2 YNNKEL (reference sequence). Between the trimmed V and J ends, which lost 8 bases and 5 bases, there was a span of 16 bases. CDR3 residues: CASRVAGTNNEQFF. For the CDR3, the DNA is TGTGCCAGCCGTGTTGCGGGAACGAACAATGAGCAGTTCTTC.

Ten or more counts support this clonotype. The chain joins TRBV29-1 to TRBJ2-5; 8 positions match TRBD1. Trimming removed 3 bases from V and 4 bases from J; junction bases left unmatched: 10. The CDR3 extends over 15 amino acids. CDR1 and CDR2 (germline): SQVTM, ANQGSEA. The CDR3 DNA sequence: TGCAGCGTTGATCCCGGACAGGGAGCGGGAGAGACCCAGTACTTC. It codes for CSVDPGQGAGETQYF.

This clonotype was seen a few times. The chain recombines TRBV15 with TRBJ2-5, with 8 bases lining up with TRBD1. The CDR3 runs 15 residues. Germline V gene lookup returns CDR1 LNHNV and CDR2 YYDKDF (reference sequence). After removal of 4 bases from V and 2 bases from J, the junction contained 6 bases not matched to a gene. The CDR3 DNA reads TGTGCCACCAGCACCAGGACAGGGTCTCAAGAGACCCAGTACTTC. This codes for CATSTRTGSQETQYF.

This clonotype was counted a few times. V gene TRBV29-1 combines with J gene TRBJ1-5; D ambiguous. Trimming cost V 4 bases and J 0 bases, with 7 bases left between them. The CDR3 is made up of 13 amino acids. Germline CDR1 and CDR2: SQVTM and ANQGSEA. The CDR3 sequence: CSVGGTSNQPQHF. The DNA of the CDR3 is TGCAGCGTTGGTGGTACTAGCAATCAGCCCCAGCATTTT.

The chain has TRBV10-3 and TRBJ2-1; D is possibly TRBD1 or TRBD2 (7 bases each). CDR3 length: 16 amino acids. Germline-derived CDR1 and CDR2 are ENHRY and SYGVKD. The germline V and J ends were trimmed by 0 bases and 9 bases, with 18 bases remaining between them. CDR3 residues: CAISESQGGSPVEQFF. CDR3 bases: TGTGCCATCAGTGAGTCGCAGGGGGGGTCGCCTGTTGAGCAGTTCTTC.

The CDR3 loop is CASRPRASGTDTQYF. The CDR3 DNA is TGTGCCAGCAGACCTCGGGCCAGTGGCACAGATACGCAGTATTTT. The chain recombines TRBV5-4 with TRBJ2-3; unclear D gene. The CDR3 runs 15 residues. Trimming removed 5 bases at V and 1 base at J, with 14 bases between. The germline gives CDR1 SGHNT, CDR2 YYREEE (reference sequence).

The rearrangement uses TRBV7-2 and TRBJ1-6; 8 bases agree with TRBD1. The CDR3 runs to 13 residues. V gave up 4 bases and J gave up 8 bases; unmatched junction bases: 1. Germline CDR1 and CDR2: SGHTA and FQGNSA. CDR3 bases: TGTGCCAGCAGCTACAGGGGGGATTCACCCCTCCACTTT. This translates into CASSYRGDSPLHF.

The chain combines TRBV28 with TRBJ1-5; weak D call: TRBD1 (6 bases). Trimming pared 2 bases from V and 5 bases from J, leaving 10 bases between. Germline loops: CDR1 MDHEN, CDR2 SYDVKM. The CDR3 has 14 amino acids. In nucleotides, the CDR3 is TGTGCCAGCAGTTTAACCGGACAGTATCAGCCCCAGCATTTT. Amino acids: CASSLTGQYQPQHF.

The rearrangement uses TRBV20-1 and TRBJ1-5; 7 bases line up with TRBD1. This CDR3 is 16 amino acids long. Germline assignment: CDR1 DFQATT and CDR2 SNEGSKA (reference sequence). V trimming: 1 base; J trimming: 4 bases; junction bases outside the gene matches: 10. The CDR3 region has the DNA TGCAGTGCTAGAGTAGGGGCAGGGGGTGGGAATCAGCCCCAGCATTTT. As protein: CSARVGAGGGNQPQHF.

This chain links TRBV7-2 with TRBJ1-5; D call uncertain. This CDR3 comprises 15 residues. Germline V gene data show CDR1 as SGHTA and CDR2 as FQGNSA. V was clipped by 2 bases and J by 2 bases, with 10 bases between them. The CDR3 region has the DNA TGTGCCAGCAGCTTATCCTGGTACGGCAATCAGCCCCAGCATTTT. Encoded protein: CASSLSWYGNQPQHF.

This CDR3 is CASSWGGITDTQYF. The DNA for the CDR3 is TGTGCCAGCAGTTGGGGGGGGATCACAGATACGCAGTATTTT. V usage is TRBV27 and J usage is TRBJ2-3, with 7 positions matching TRBD2. Germline CDR1 reads MNHEY; CDR2 reads SMNVEV (reference sequence). The CDR3 is made up of 14 amino acids. Trimming at V came to 4 bases and at J to 2 bases, leaving 3 bases not matched to a gene.

The rearrangement links TRBV28 to TRBJ2-1; D is possibly TRBD2 (5 bases). V gave up 4 bases and J gave up 9 bases, with 16 bases separating them. The CDR3 spans 14 residues. The germline gives CDR1 MDHEN, CDR2 SYDVKM. CDR3 DNA: TGTGCCAGCAGTTACCTCTCCGGGGTGGGTGAGCAGTTCTTC. Its protein product is CASSYLSGVGEQFF.

This clonotype was observed a single time. V and J are TRBV28 and TRBJ1-2; a possible D gene is TRBD1 (5 bases). Germline lookup yields CDR1 MDHEN and CDR2 SYDVKM. Trimming pared 3 bases from V and 4 bases from J, leaving 27 bases between. The CDR3 runs to 19 residues. CDR3 nucleotide sequence: TGTGCCAGCAGTTTTCGTCCTCGACCGGGATGGGGGGGACCCTATGGCTACACCTTC. This encodes CASSFRPRPGWGGPYGYTF.

The CDR3 nucleotides are TGTGCCAGCAGTGAGGGGCGACAGGGAGAGACCCAGTACTTC. Its protein product is CASSEGRQGETQYF. The chain employs TRBV2 and TRBJ2-5; 7 bases match TRBD1. This CDR3 spans 14 amino acids. CDR1 is SNHLY and CDR2 is FYNNEI in the germline V gene. The ends lost 3 bases at V and 4 bases at J; junction bases unmatched: 5.